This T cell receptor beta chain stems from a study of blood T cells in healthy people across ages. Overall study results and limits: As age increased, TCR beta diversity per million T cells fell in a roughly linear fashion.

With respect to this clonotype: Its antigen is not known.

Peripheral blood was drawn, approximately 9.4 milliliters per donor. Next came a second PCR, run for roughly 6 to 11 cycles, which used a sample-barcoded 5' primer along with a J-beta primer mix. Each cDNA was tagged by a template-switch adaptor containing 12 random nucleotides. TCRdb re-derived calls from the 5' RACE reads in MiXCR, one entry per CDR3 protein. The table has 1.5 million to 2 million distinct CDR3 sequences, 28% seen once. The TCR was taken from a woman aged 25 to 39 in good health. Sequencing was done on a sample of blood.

This CDR3 is CASSKAGLAGIDEQYF. The CDR3 DNA is TGTGCCAGCAGTAAAGCCGGCCTAGCGGGAATCGATGAGCAGTACTTC. V is TRBV12-3 or TRBV12-4 and J is TRBJ2-5; 9 bases line up with TRBD2. The CDR3 totals 16 residues. Losses at the gene ends were 5 bases for V and 11 bases for J; bases not matched to a gene: 18.